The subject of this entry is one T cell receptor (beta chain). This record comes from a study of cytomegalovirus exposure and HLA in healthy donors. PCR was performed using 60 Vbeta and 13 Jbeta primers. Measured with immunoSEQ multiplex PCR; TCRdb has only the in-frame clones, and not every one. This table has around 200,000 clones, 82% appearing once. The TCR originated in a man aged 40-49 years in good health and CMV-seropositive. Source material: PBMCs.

This chain's CDR3 is CASSRRGDSEEAFF. In nucleotides, the CDR3 is TGCGCCAGCAGCAGGAGGGGGGACAGCGAGGAAGCTTTCTTT. V and J are TRBV5-1 and TRBJ1-1; 7 bases map to TRBD1. V gave up 4 bases and J gave up 8 bases; unmatched junction bases: 11. Germline V gene lookup returns CDR1 SGHRS and CDR2 YFSETQ. This CDR3 region has 14 residues.